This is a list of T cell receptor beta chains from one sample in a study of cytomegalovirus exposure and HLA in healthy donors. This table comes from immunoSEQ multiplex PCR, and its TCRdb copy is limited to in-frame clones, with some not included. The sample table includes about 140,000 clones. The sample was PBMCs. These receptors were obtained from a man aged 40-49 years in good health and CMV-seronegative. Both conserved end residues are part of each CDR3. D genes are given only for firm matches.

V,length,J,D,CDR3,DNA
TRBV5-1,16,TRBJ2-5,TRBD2,CASSGGSSGGVETQYF,TGCGCCAGCAGCGGTGGATCTAGCGGGGGTGTGGAGACCCAGTACTTC
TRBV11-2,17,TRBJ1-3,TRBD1,CASSRIRTGEYGNTIYF,TGTGCCAGCAGCCGAATCAGGACAGGGGAATACGGAAACACCATATATTTT
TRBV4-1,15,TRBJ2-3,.,CASSQGRTSTDTQYF,TGCGCCAGCAGCCAAGGACGGACTAGCACAGATACGCAGTATTTT
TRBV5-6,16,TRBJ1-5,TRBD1,CASSPGTANSNQPQHF,TGTGCCAGCAGCCCCGGGACAGCTAATAGCAATCAGCCCCAGCATTTT
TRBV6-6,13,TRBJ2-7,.,CASGRGLMYEQYF,TGTGCCAGCGGTAGGGGACTTATGTACGAGCAGTACTTC
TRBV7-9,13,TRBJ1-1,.,CASSLDSDTEAFF,TGTGCCAGCAGCTTAGATTCGGACACTGAAGCTTTCTTT
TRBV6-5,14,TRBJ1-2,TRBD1,CASSSRQGRYGYTF,TGTGCCAGCAGTTCAAGACAGGGGAGGTATGGCTACACCTTC
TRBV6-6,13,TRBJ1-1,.,CASSFDRITEAFF,TGTGCCAGCAGTTTCGACAGGATTACTGAAGCTTTCTTT
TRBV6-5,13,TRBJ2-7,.,CASSWAQGYEQYF,TGTGCCAGCAGTTGGGCACAGGGCTACGAGCAGTACTTC
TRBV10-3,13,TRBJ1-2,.,CAISETESMSYTF,TGTGCCATCAGTGAGACAGAATCGATGAGCTACACCTTC
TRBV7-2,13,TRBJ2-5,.,CASSLEREETQYF,TGTGCCAGCAGCTTAGAACGAGAGGAGACCCAGTACTTC
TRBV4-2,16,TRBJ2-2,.,CASSQLGRGATGELFF,TGTGCCAGCAGCCAACTAGGGAGGGGGGCGACCGGGGAGCTGTTTTTT
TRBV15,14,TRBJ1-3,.,CATSRVNSGNTIYF,TGTGCCACCAGCAGAGTAAACTCTGGAAACACCATATATTTT
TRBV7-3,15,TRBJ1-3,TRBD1,CASSVQGGPGNTIYF,TGTGCCAGCAGCGTACAGGGGGGCCCTGGAAACACCATATATTTT
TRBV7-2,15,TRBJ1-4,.,CASSLATGVNEKLFF,TGTGCCAGCAGCTTAGCGACAGGAGTTAATGAAAAACTGTTTTTT
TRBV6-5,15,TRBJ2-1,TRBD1,CASSFRQGQHNEQFF,TGTGCCAGCAGTTTCAGACAGGGACAACACAATGAGCAGTTCTTC
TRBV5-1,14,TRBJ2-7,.,CASSLVADWDEQYF,TGCGCCAGCAGCTTAGTTGCAGACTGGGACGAGCAGTACTTC
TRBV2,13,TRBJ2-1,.,CASKRGTDNEQFF,TGTGCCAGCAAGAGGGGGACGGACAATGAGCAGTTCTTC
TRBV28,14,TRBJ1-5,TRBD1,CASFNRGMNQPQHF,TGTGCCAGCTTCAACAGGGGCATGAATCAGCCCCAGCATTTT
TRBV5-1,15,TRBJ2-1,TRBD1,CASSLVPGGIDEQFF,TGCGCCAGCAGCTTGGTTCCAGGGGGCATAGATGAGCAGTTCTTC
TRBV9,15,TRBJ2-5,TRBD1,CASSARDRVQETQYF,TGTGCCAGCAGCGCGCGGGACAGGGTCCAAGAGACCCAGTACTTC
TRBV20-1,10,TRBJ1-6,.,CSASGAPLHF,TGCAGTGCGTCAGGTGCACCCCTCCACTTT
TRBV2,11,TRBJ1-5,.,CASSGDQPQHF,TGTGCCAGCAGCGGAGATCAGCCCCAGCATTTT
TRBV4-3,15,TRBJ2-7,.,CASSQVAGAPYEQYF,TGCGCCAGCAGCCAAGTAGCAGGGGCGCCCTACGAGCAGTACTTC
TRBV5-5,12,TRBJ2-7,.,CASSLQGYEQYF,TGTGCCAGCAGCCTCCAGGGTTACGAGCAGTACTTC
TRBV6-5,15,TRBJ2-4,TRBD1,CASSDRDGGKNIQYF,TGTGCCAGCAGCGACAGGGACGGCGGCAAAAACATTCAGTACTTC
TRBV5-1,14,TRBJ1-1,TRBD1,CASSLQGQNTEAFF,TGCGCCAGCAGCTTACAGGGGCAGAACACTGAAGCTTTCTTT
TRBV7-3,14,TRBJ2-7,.,CASSLGAGVYEQYF,TGTGCCAGCAGCTTAGGGGCAGGGGTCTACGAGCAGTACTTC
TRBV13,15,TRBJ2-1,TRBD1,CASSLGDREFNEQFF,TGTGCCAGCAGCCTAGGGGACAGAGAATTCAATGAGCAGTTCTTC
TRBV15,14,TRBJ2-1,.,CATSREKLRNEQFF,TGTGCCACCAGCAGAGAGAAACTCCGCAATGAGCAGTTCTTC
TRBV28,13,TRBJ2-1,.,CASRLQGEDEQFF,TGTGCCAGCAGACTTCAGGGGGAGGATGAGCAGTTCTTC
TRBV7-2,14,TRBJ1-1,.,CASSLESRLAEAFF,TGTGCCAGCAGCTTAGAGAGCAGGCTTGCTGAAGCTTTCTTT
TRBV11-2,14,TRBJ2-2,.,CASSATGNTGELFF,TGTGCCAGCAGCGCAACAGGGAATACCGGGGAGCTGTTTTTT
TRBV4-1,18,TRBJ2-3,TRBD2,CASSQVMVAGPQRDTQYF,TGCGCCAGCAGCCAAGTCATGGTAGCGGGTCCCCAGAGGGATACGCAGTATTTT
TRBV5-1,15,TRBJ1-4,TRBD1,CASSRATGSSEKLFF,TGCGCCAGCAGCAGGGCGACAGGGTCTAGTGAAAAACTGTTTTTT
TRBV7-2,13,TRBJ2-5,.,CASSPAGRETQYF,TGTGCCAGCAGCCCAGCTGGGAGGGAGACCCAGTACTTC
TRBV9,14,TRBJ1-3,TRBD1,CASSPRTGRNTIYF,TGTGCCAGCAGCCCAAGGACAGGGAGAAACACCATATATTTT
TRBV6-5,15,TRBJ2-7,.,CASSRGGRAGYEQYF,TGTGCCAGCAGCCGTGGGGGCAGGGCAGGCTACGAGCAGTACTTC
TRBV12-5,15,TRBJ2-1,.,CASGLVQGGGNEQFF,TGTGCTAGTGGTTTGGTTCAGGGAGGAGGTAATGAGCAGTTCTTC
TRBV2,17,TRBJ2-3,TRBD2,CASSEALLAGGMDTQYF,TGTGCCAGCAGTGAAGCGCTACTAGCGGGGGGGATGGATACGCAGTATTTT
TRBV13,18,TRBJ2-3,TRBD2,CASSPEVASGGSTDTQYF,TGTGCCAGCAGCCCAGAGGTGGCTAGCGGGGGCAGCACAGATACGCAGTATTTT
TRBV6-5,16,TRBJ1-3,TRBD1,CASSYAGTGSGNTIYF,TGTGCCAGCAGTTACGCCGGGACAGGCTCTGGAAACACCATATATTTT
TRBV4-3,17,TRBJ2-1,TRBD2,CASSQASQAGGRDEQFF,TGCGCCAGCAGCCAAGCTTCACAAGCGGGGGGCCGCGATGAGCAGTTCTTC
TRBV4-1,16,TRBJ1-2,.,CASSQVVARGNYGYTF,TGCGCCAGCAGCCAAGTGGTAGCCAGAGGGAACTATGGCTACACCTTC
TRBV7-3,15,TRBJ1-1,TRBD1,CASSFPSVGQTEAFF,TGTGCCAGCAGCTTTCCGTCGGTGGGACAGACTGAAGCTTTCTTT
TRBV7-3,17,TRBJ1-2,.,CASSPSPEPGSRGGYTF,TGTGCCAGCAGCCCAAGCCCCGAGCCAGGGTCCCGGGGGGGCTACACCTTC
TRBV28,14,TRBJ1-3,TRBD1,CATAFQGAGNTIYF,TGTGCCACCGCATTCCAGGGGGCTGGAAACACCATATATTTT
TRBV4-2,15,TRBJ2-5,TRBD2,CASSQGLAGQETQYF,TGTGCCAGCAGCCAAGGGCTAGCGGGCCAAGAGACCCAGTACTTC
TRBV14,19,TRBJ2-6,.,CASSRRVTHTSSGANVLTF,TGTGCCAGCAGCCGAAGAGTGACTCACACTAGCTCTGGGGCCAACGTCCTGACTTTC
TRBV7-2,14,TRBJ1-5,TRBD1,CASSNRQGNQPQHF,TGTGCCAGCAGCAACCGACAGGGGAATCAGCCCCAGCATTTT
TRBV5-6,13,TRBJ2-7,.,CASSLQGGGEQYF,TGTGCCAGCAGCTTGCAGGGGGGTGGCGAGCAGTACTTC
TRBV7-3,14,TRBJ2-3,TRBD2,CASSSSGGADTQYF,TGTGCCAGCAGCTCTAGCGGGGGGGCGGATACGCAGTATTTT
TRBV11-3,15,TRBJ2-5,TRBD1,CASSLGTGGEETQYF,TGTGCCAGCAGCTTAGGGACAGGGGGCGAAGAGACCCAGTACTTC
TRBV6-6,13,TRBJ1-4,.,CATRETTNEKLFF,TGTGCCACGAGGGAGACAACTAATGAAAAACTGTTTTTT
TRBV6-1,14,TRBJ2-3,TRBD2,CASKVAGNTDTQYF,TGTGCCAGCAAGGTAGCGGGGAACACAGATACGCAGTATTTT